These 17 T cell receptor beta chains share one sample of origin, sequenced in a study of OX40 agonist ivuxolimab in advanced cancers. Repertoires were generated with immunoSEQ multiplex PCR, while TCRdb's copy carries only in-frame clones and drops some. The data show tens of thousands of clones, less than 95% seen once. The sequencing here drew on CD4+ or CD8+ T cells sorted from blood, taken in a trial of the OX40 agonist ivuxolimab. The receptor set was obtained from an adult with an advanced solid tumor such as melanoma, head and neck, liver or kidney cancer.

The V call is TRBV19, the J call TRBJ1-1; weak D call: TRBD1 (5 bases). Germline values: CDR1 LNHDA, CDR2 SQIVND (reference sequence). V lost 7 bases and J lost 5, with 14 bases in between. The CDR3 contains 13 residues. CDR3 region: CASTGGEGTEAFF. The CDR3 coding sequence is TGTGCCAGTACCGGGGGAGAGGGGACTGAAGCTTTCTTT. Looking up the rest from reference TRBV19 and TRBJ1-1 gives the full variable domain: DGGITQSPKYLFRKEGQNVTLSCEQNLNHDAMYWYRQDPGQGLRLIYYSQIVNDFQKGDIAEGYSVSREKKESFPLTVTSAQKNPTAFYLCASTGGEGTEAFFGQGTRLTVV.

The chain carries TRBV2 and TRBJ1-1; TRBD1 is a possible D gene (5 bases). The CDR3 is made up of 12 amino acids. With 11 bases removed from V and 5 bases from J, the gap between germline ends came to 15 bases. Germline V CDR1 and CDR2: SNHLY, FYNNEI. The CDR3, as DNA: TGTGCCCTTTCGGGGGGAAGGACTGAAGCTTTCTTT. Protein product: CALSGGRTEAFF.

This chain links TRBV30 with TRBJ2-1; TRBD1 or TRBD2 may be the D gene (5 bases each). Trimming stripped 5 bases from V and 7 bases from J, with 15 bases between. Germline-derived CDR1 and CDR2 are GTSNPN and SVGIG (reference sequence). This CDR3 is 13 amino acids long. The CDR3 reads CAWEYSRGNEQFF. CDR3 nucleotide sequence: TGTGCCTGGGAATACTCGAGGGGTAATGAGCAGTTCTTC.

The CDR3 DNA sequence: TGTGCCAGCAGCGATTATGGCTACACCTTC. This translates into CASSDYGYTF. This chain joins TRBV25-1 and TRBJ1-2, with no clear D. Germline CDR1 and CDR2: MGHDK and SYGVNS. Trimming shortened V by 6 bases and J by 5 bases, and 4 bases separated the two germline ends. The CDR3 loop spans 10 amino acids.

The genes are TRBV4-2 and TRBJ2-7, with 8 bases fitting TRBD2. The junction had 4 bases not matched to a gene; V was cut back by 3 bases and J by 0 bases. This CDR3 is built from 15 residues. The germline CDR1 and CDR2 sequences are LGHNA and YNFKEQ. The CDR3 loop is CASSQAGGASYEQYF. CDR3 sequence (DNA): TGTGCCAGCAGCCAGGCCGGGGGGGCCTCCTACGAGCAGTACTTC.

The chain carries TRBV15 and TRBJ2-5; D uncertain. The CDR3 contains 14 residues. The V end lost 1 base, the J end lost 4 bases, and 10 bases lay between the germline ends. CDR1 LNHNV and CDR2 YYDKDF come from the germline V gene (reference sequence). In nucleotides, the CDR3 is TGTGCCACCAGCAGAGGGGCCTCGGGAGAGACCCAGTACTTC. As protein: CATSRGASGETQYF.

V gene TRBV12-5 combines with J gene TRBJ2-1, with D uncertain. Germline lookup yields CDR1 LGHNT and CDR2 FRNRAP. The germline V and J ends were trimmed by 7 bases and 9 bases, with 10 bases remaining between them. The CDR3 consists of 11 residues. CDR3 in amino acids: CASETDIEQFF. DNA of the CDR3: TGTGCTAGTGAAACGGATATTGAGCAGTTCTTC.

The CDR3 region is CASSKGSSGLGVSTDTQYF. The CDR3 bases are TGTGCCAGCAGCAAAGGGTCGTCGGGACTAGGCGTTAGCACAGATACGCAGTATTTT. The chain combines TRBV21-1 with TRBJ2-3; no check of the table's D call, TRBD2, against the DNA was made. TRBV21-1 is a pseudogene. CDR3 size: 19 residues.

The chain recombines TRBV6-6 with TRBJ2-1, with D possibly matching TRBD1 (6 bases). Per the germline V gene, CDR1 is MNHNY and CDR2 is SVGAGI (reference sequence). The CDR3 is made up of 15 amino acids. V was shortened by 7 bases and J by 6 bases, with 19 bases between the two germline ends. CDR3 protein: CASITFRDNINEQFF. Written as DNA, the CDR3 is TGTGCCAGCATTACATTCCGGGACAACATCAATGAGCAGTTCTTC.

This sequence joins TRBV4-1 and TRBJ1-5; weak D call: TRBD1 (5 bases). Trimming removed 2 bases from V and 7 bases from J, with 15 bases in between. The CDR3 sequence is 15 residues long. The V gene's germline CDR1 is MGHRA and CDR2 YSYEKL. CDR3 loop: CASSQRSEGIQPQHF. CDR3 DNA: TGCGCCAGCAGCCAAAGATCGGAGGGGATACAGCCCCAGCATTTT.

The genes are TRBV11-2 and TRBJ2-1; no reliable D call. CDR1 SGHAT and CDR2 FQNNGV come from the germline V gene. The CDR3 is 14 residues long. Trimming removed 2 bases from V and 5 bases from J, with 10 bases in between. The DNA for the CDR3 is TGTGCCAGCAGCTTATTATATAGTAACAATGAGCAGTTCTTC. Encoded protein: CASSLLYSNNEQFF.

This sequence joins TRBV27 and TRBJ2-5, with 7 nucleotides matching TRBD1. Germline V gives CDR1 MNHEY, CDR2 SMNVEV (reference sequence). J lost 5 bases, V lost 6 bases, and 9 bases had no gene match. CDR3 length: 14 residues. The DNA for the CDR3 is TGTGCCAGCAGGGAGACAGGGCTTTGGGAGACCCAGTACTTC. As protein: CASRETGLWETQYF.

The chain has TRBV9 and TRBJ2-7; the D gene is possibly TRBD1 (6 bases). Trimming took off 0 bases at V and 5 bases at J, with 18 bases between the two ends. This CDR3 comprises 16 residues. CDR1 SGDLS and CDR2 YYNGEE come from the germline V gene. The CDR3: CASSVDSGGVFDEQYF. In DNA form, the CDR3 reads TGTGCCAGCAGCGTAGATAGTGGGGGCGTCTTTGACGAGCAGTACTTC.

This chain connects TRBV27 to TRBJ1-1; D gene unclear. There are 13 residues in the CDR3. CDR1 is MNHEY and CDR2 is SMNVEV in the germline V gene (reference sequence). Deletions cut 5 bases from V and 0 bases from J, with 7 bases between. In DNA form, the CDR3 reads TGTGCCAGCAGTAACCCCGTGAACACTGAAGCTTTCTTT. Encoded protein: CASSNPVNTEAFF.

The rearrangement joins TRBV6-1 to TRBJ2-2; D possibly uses TRBD1 or TRBD2 (6 bases each). V was shortened by 0 bases and J by 0 bases, with 20 bases between the two germline ends. The V gene's germline CDR1 is MNHNS and CDR2 SASEGT. This CDR3 contains 20 residues. CDR3 coding DNA: TGTGCCAGCAGTGAAGCGCTTCTGGGGGGCAGTTCCCCGAACACCGGGGAGCTGTTTTTT. Protein sequence: CASSEALLGGSSPNTGELFF.

The rearrangement links TRBV2 to TRBJ1-1, with D possibly being TRBD1 (5 bases). CDR1 is SNHLY and CDR2 is FYNNEI in the germline V gene. This CDR3 is 15 amino acids long. Trimming took 8 bases from V and 2 from J, leaving 18 bases between them. CDR3 sequence (DNA): TGTGCCAGCGGAGCAGACAGCCTCATAAACACTGAAGCTTTCTTT. Translation gives CASGADSLINTEAFF.

V is TRBV10-1 and J is TRBJ2-2; 7 bases match TRBD1. There are 14 residues in the CDR3. The germline V gene encodes CDR1 WNHNN and CDR2 SYGVQD (reference sequence). With V trimmed by 4 bases and J by 2 bases, 1 base remained unmatched. CDR3 nucleotides: TGCGCCAGCAGTGGGACAGGAAACACCGGGGAGCTGTTTTTT. Protein: CASSGTGNTGELFF.